This section outlines one TCR beta chain sequence together with its context. The assay was immunoSEQ multiplex PCR, and TCRdb's table has in-frame clones only and misses some. The profile shows more than 150,000 clones, roughly 79% of them singletons. The source of the sample is a study of blood T cell repertoires in COVID-19. The sequenced sample consisted of peripheral blood. The sequence derives from an elderly woman with COVID-19, enrolled during active disease.

The CDR3 coding sequence is TGTGCCAGCAGCTTGGGACAGGGTGGCTATGGCTACACCTTC. Amino acid sequence: CASSLGQGGYGYTF. The chain is built from TRBV5-4 and TRBJ1-2; 7 bases fit TRBD1. This CDR3 spans 14 amino acids. V lost 0 bases and J lost 4; bases outside the gene matches: 3. CDR1 SGHNT and CDR2 YYREEE come from the germline V gene (reference sequence).